This T cell receptor (beta chain) was sequenced during a study of cytomegalovirus exposure and HLA in healthy donors. With 60 Vbeta and 13 Jbeta primers, the PCR was carried out. This table comes from immunoSEQ multiplex PCR, and its TCRdb copy is limited to in-frame clones, with some not included. The sample contains over 150,000 clones, roughly 74% of which appear only once. Study results and limitations: According to the study, roughly 160 TCR beta chains were cytomegalovirus-associated. No immune exposure information besides CMV serostatus was available. The authors later linked a missense DCLRE1C variant to TCR beta V- and J-gene trimming.

Regarding this clone: Its target is not known. A read error is likely here: a far larger clone is one base away.

Donors had nominal health at sampling but likely had unrecorded immune exposures. Germline V lookup: CDR1 SNHLY, CDR2 FYNNEI. The CDR3 consists of 13 residues. Trimming removed 5 bases from V and 4 bases from J; junction bases left unmatched: 4. J is TRBJ1-2 and V is TRBV2; 7 bases are shared with TRBD1. Sequenced input: PBMCs. The source is a man between 18 and 35 years old in good health and CMV-seronegative. The DNA of the CDR3 is TGTGCCAGCAGTTCGGGACAGACCTATGGCTACACCTTC. Translating gives CASSSGQTYGYTF. The full variable domain, rest sourced from reference TRBV2 and TRBJ1-2, is EPEVTQTPSHQVTQMGQEVILRCVPISNHLYFYWYRQILGQKVEFLVSFYNNEISEKSEIFDDQFSVERPDGSNFTLKIRSTKLEDSAMYFCASSSGQTYGYTFGSGTRLTVV.